The 10 T cell receptor beta chains given below trace back to one sample, sequenced in a study of T-cell reconstitution after alpha-beta-depleted transplantation in children. As it was prepared, the TCRbeta library received unique molecular identifiers. Using its own MiXCR run on the PCR reads, TCRdb lists one record per CDR3 protein. The data contain about 600,000 distinct CDR3 sequences, over 9.5% of them singletons. The sequencing used PBMCs from the stem cell graft donor, collected from the stem cell graft. These receptors were taken from a human donor who donated a stem cell graft to a child with acute myeloid leukemia.

This clonotype appeared many times. V usage is TRBV28 and J usage is TRBJ1-5; D ambiguous. Trimming removed 3 bases at V and 4 bases at J, with 13 bases between. CDR3 length: 15 amino acids. Germline CDR1 MDHEN, CDR2 SYDVKM. CDR3 region: CASSLTGLRNQPQHF. The CDR3 DNA reads as TGTGCCAGCAGTTTGACGGGTTTACGGAATCAGCCCCAGCATTTT.

The J gene is TRBJ2-1, the V gene TRBV27; 14 positions match TRBD2. CDR3 size: 16 residues. The junction had 9 bases not matched to a gene; V was cut back by 5 bases and J by 9 bases. Per the germline V gene, CDR1 is MNHEY and CDR2 is SMNVEV (reference sequence). CDR3 in amino acids: CASSPEGTSGSGEQFF. The CDR3, as DNA: TGTGCCAGCAGTCCGGAAGGGACTAGCGGGAGCGGTGAGCAGTTCTTC.

The rearrangement links TRBV20-1 to TRBJ2-1; 7 bases match TRBD2. This CDR3 has 14 residues. Trimming at V came to 2 bases and at J to 2 bases, leaving 3 bases not matched to a gene. Germline values: CDR1 DFQATT, CDR2 SNEGSKA (reference sequence). The CDR3 bases are TGCAGTGCTAGACCCACTAGCGCCTACAATGAGCAGTTCTTC. As protein: CSARPTSAYNEQFF.

This clonotype was seen many times. The chain combines TRBV5-1 with TRBJ2-3; the D gene is possibly TRBD2 (5 bases). The CDR3 is 14 residues long. The germline gives CDR1 SGHRS, CDR2 YFSETQ. Trimming cost V 6 bases and J 2 bases, with 13 bases left between them. The chain's CDR3 is CASTRGLVTDTQYF. The CDR3 DNA follows: TGCGCCAGCACCCGAGGGCTGGTCACAGATACGCAGTATTTT.

This clonotype showed up many times. One end of the junction does not line up with germline, which may come from a read error. The chain has TRBV20-1 and TRBJ2-3; D is perhaps TRBD2 (6 bases). The germline CDR1 and CDR2 sequences are DFQATT and SNEGSKA (reference sequence). The CDR3 contains 14 residues. The CDR3 DNA reads as TGCAGCGCTACGGACGGGGGTCGAACAGATACGCAGTATTTT. It specifies CSATDGGRTDTQYF.

This clonotype was detected ten times or more. The chain employs TRBV3-1 and TRBJ2-7; 16 positions match TRBD2. CDR1 and CDR2 (germline): LGHDT, YNNKEL (reference sequence). CDR3 length: 18 residues. Losses at the gene ends were 5 bases for V and 4 bases for J; bases not matched to a gene: 11. In DNA form, the CDR3 reads TGTGCCAGCAGCTCTGGGACTAGCGGGAGGGCCGCGTTGTACGAGCAGTACTTC. Its protein is CASSSGTSGRAALYEQYF.

This clonotype has a count of ten or more. The rearrangement links TRBV12-3 or TRBV12-4 to TRBJ2-7, with TRBD2 identical over 10 bases. V was pared by 2 bases and J by 6 bases, with 4 bases of the junction left unmatched. This CDR3 is built from 14 residues. In nucleotides, the CDR3 is TGTGCCAGCAGTTTACTAGCGGGAGTCTCCGAGCAGTACTTC. Its translation is CASSLLAGVSEQYF.

This clonotype appeared many times. V gene TRBV9 combines with J gene TRBJ2-3; tentatively, D is TRBD2 (5 bases). CDR3 length: 13 residues. The germline gives CDR1 SGDLS, CDR2 YYNGEE. Trimming removed 3 bases at V and 5 bases at J, with 10 bases between. The CDR3 spells CASSAWTGDTQYF. As DNA, the CDR3 is TGTGCCAGCAGCGCCTGGACTGGAGATACGCAGTATTTT.

At least ten counts were recorded for this clonotype. The V gene is TRBV6-2 or TRBV6-3, the J gene TRBJ2-3; 9 positions agree with TRBD2. Trimming took 5 bases from V and 2 from J; bases not matched to a gene: 2. The CDR3 contains 14 residues. Germline CDR1 reads MNHEY; CDR2 reads SVGEGT. The CDR3: CASSGLANTDTQYF. CDR3 DNA sequence: TGTGCCAGCAGTGGACTAGCGAACACAGATACGCAGTATTTT.

This clonotype was observed many times. Here the CDR3 DNA reads TGCAGTGCTAGAGATGAGGCCAGGGGGCAAGGGCGGGGAGATACGCAGTATTTT. The encoded protein is CSARDEARGQGRGDTQYF. The V gene is TRBV20-1, the J gene TRBJ2-3; 8 bases match TRBD1. V lost 0 bases, J lost 5 bases, and 16 bases stayed unmatched. The CDR3 is 18 amino acids. Germline values: CDR1 DFQATT, CDR2 SNEGSKA (reference sequence).